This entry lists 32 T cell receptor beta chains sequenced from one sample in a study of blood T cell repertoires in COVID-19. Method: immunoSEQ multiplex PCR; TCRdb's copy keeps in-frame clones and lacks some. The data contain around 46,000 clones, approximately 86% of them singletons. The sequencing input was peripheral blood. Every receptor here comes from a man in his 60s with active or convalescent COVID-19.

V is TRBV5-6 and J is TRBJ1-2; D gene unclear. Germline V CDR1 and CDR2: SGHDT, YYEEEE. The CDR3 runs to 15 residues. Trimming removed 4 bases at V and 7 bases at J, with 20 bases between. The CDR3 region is CASSHPGEGVSGYTF. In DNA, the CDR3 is TGTGCCAGCAGCCATCCAGGTGAGGGAGTAAGTGGCTACACCTTC.

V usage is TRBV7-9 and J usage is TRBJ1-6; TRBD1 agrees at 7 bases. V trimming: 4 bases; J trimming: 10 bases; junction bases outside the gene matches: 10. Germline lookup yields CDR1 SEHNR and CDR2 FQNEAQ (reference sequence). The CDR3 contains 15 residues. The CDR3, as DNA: TGTGCCAGCAGCTCGGACAGGTTCGGAAGATCACCCCTCCACTTT. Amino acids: CASSSDRFGRSPLHF.

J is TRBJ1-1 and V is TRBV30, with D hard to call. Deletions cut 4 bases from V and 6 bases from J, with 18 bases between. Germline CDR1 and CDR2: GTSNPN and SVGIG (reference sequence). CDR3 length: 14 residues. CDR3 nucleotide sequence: TGTGCCTGGAATCATTTCACGGGGATCGCTGAAGCTTTCTTT. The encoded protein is CAWNHFTGIAEAFF.

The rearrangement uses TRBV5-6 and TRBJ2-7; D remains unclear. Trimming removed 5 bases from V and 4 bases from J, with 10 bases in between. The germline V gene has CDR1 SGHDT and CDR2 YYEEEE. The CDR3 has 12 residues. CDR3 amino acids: CASSSELYEQYF. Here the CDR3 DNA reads TGTGCCAGCAGTTCCGAGTTATACGAGCAGTACTTC.

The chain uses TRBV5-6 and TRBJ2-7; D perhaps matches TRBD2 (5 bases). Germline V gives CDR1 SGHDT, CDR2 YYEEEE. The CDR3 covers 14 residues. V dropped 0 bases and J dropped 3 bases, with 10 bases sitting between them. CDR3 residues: CASSLGHGVYEQYF. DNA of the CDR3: TGTGCCAGCAGCTTGGGCCACGGGGTCTACGAGCAGTACTTC.

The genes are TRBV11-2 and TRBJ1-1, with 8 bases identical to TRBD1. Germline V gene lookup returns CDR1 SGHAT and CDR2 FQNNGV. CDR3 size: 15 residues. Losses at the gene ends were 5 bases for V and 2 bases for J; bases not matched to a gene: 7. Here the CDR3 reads CASSPQGQANTEAFF. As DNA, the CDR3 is TGTGCCAGCAGCCCCCAGGGACAGGCTAACACTGAAGCTTTCTTT.

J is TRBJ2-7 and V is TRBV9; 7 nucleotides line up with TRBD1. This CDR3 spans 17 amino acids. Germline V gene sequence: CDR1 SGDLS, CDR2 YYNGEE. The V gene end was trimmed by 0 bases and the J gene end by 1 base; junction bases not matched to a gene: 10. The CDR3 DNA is TGTGCCAGCAGCGTAGCTGAAGGGGGCTTATTTTCCTACGAGCAGTACTTC. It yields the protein CASSVAEGGLFSYEQYF. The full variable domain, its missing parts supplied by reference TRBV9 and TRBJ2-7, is DSGVTQTPKHLITATGQRVTLRCSPRSGDLSVYWYQQSLDQGLQFLIQYYNGEERAKGNILERFSAQQFPDLHSELNLSSLELGDSALYFCASSVAEGGLFSYEQYFGPGTRLTVT.

CDR3 coding DNA: TGTGCCACCAGTGATCAGGGACAGGGGGTCTACAATGAGCAGTTCTTC. Amino acids: CATSDQGQGVYNEQFF. This chain joins TRBV24-1 and TRBJ2-1, with 11 bases lining up with TRBD1. The junction had 3 bases not matched to a gene; V was cut back by 3 bases and J by 3 bases. The CDR3 extends over 16 amino acids. Germline values: CDR1 KGHDR, CDR2 SFDVKD.

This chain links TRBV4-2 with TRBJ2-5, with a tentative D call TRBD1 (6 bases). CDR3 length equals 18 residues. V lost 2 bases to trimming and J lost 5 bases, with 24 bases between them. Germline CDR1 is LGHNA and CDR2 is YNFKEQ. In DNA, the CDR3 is TGTGCCAGCAGCCAAAATCACCGCCGGACAGATGCGCAGGAGACCCAGTACTTC. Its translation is CASSQNHRRTDAQETQYF.

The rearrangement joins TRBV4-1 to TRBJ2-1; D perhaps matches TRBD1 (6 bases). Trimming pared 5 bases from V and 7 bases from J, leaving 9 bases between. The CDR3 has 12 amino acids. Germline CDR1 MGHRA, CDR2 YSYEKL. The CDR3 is CASSGGGNEQFF. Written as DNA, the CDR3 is TGCGCCAGCAGCGGGGGCGGGAATGAGCAGTTCTTC.

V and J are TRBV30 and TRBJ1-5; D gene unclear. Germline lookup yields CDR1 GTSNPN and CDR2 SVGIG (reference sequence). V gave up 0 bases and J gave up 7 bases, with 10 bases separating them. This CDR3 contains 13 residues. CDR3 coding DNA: TGTGCCTGGAGTGTAAGATTTGAGCAGCCCCAGCATTTT. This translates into CAWSVRFEQPQHF.

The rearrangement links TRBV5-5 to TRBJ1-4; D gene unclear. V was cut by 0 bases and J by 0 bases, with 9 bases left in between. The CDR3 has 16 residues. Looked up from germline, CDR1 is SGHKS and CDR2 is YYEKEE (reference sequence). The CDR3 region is CASSLGHLATNEKLFF. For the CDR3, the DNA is TGTGCCAGCAGCTTGGGACACCTTGCAACTAATGAAAAACTGTTTTTT.

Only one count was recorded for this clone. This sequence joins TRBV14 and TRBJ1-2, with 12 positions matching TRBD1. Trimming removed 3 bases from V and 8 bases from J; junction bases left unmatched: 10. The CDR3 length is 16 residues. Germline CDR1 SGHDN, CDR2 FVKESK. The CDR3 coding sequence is TGTGCCAGCAGCCAGATAGCGGGACAGGGGGCGCTGGGCTACACCTTC. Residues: CASSQIAGQGALGYTF.

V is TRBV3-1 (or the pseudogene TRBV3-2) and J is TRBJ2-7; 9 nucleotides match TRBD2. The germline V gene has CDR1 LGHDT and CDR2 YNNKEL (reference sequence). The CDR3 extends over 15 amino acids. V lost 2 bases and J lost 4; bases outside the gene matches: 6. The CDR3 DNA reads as TGTGCCAGCAGCCAAATGCTAGCGGGGAATTACGAGCAGTACTTC. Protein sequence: CASSQMLAGNYEQYF.

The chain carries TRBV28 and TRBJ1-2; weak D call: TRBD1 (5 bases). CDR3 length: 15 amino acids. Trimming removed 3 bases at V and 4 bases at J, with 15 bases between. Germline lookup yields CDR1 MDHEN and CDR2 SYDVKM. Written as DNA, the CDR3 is TGTGCCAGCAGTTTTACGGGGGGTTTTTTCTATGGCTACACCTTC. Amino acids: CASSFTGGFFYGYTF.

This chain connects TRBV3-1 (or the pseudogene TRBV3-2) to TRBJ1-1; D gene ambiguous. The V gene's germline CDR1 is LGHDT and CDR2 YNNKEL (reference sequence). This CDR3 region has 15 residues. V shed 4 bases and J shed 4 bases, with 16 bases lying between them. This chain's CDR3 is CASSPGWVRSTEAFF. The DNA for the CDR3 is TGTGCCAGCAGCCCGGGGTGGGTCAGGAGCACTGAAGCTTTCTTT.

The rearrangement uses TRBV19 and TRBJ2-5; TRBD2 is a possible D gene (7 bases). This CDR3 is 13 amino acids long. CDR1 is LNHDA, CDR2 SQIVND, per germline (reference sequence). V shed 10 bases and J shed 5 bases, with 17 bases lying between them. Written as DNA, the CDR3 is TGTGCCACCGGGGGGCATAAGGGCGAGACCCAGTACTTC. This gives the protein CATGGHKGETQYF. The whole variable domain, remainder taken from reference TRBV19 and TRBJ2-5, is DGGITQSPKYLFRKEGQNVTLSCEQNLNHDAMYWYRQDPGQGLRLIYYSQIVNDFQKGDIAEGYSVSREKKESFPLTVTSAQKNPTAFYLCATGGHKGETQYFGPGTRLLVL.

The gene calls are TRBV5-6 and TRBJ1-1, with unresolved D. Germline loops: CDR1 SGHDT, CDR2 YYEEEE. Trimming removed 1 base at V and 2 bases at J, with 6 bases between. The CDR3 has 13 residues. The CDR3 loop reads CASSLFPNTEAFF. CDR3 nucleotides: TGTGCCAGCAGCTTGTTTCCTAACACTGAAGCTTTCTTT.

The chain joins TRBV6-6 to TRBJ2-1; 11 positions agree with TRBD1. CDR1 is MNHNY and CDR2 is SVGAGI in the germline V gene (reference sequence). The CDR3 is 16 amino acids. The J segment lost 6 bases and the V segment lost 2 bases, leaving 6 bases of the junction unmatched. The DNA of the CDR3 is TGTGCCAGCAGTTACGGAACCGGGACAGGGGGCAATGAGCAGTTCTTC. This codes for CASSYGTGTGGNEQFF.

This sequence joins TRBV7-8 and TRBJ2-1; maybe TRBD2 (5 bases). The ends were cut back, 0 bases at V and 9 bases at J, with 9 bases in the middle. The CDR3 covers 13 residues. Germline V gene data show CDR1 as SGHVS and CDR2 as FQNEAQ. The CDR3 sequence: CASSLASEGEQFF. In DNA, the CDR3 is TGTGCCAGCAGCTTAGCTAGTGAGGGTGAGCAGTTCTTC.

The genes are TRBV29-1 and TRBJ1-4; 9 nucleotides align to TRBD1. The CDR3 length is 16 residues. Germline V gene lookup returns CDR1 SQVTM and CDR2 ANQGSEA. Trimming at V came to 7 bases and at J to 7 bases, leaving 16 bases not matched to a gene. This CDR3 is CSGGGQGTGVFEKLFF. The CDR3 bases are TGCAGCGGTGGGGGACAGGGAACGGGGGTATTTGAAAAACTGTTTTTT.

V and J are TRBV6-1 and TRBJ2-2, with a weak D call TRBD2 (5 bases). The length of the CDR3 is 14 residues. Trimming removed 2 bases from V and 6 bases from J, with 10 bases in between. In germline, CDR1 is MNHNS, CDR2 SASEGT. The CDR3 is CASSEFSGSGELFF. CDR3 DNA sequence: TGTGCCAGCAGTGAATTCTCGGGGTCCGGGGAGCTGTTTTTT.

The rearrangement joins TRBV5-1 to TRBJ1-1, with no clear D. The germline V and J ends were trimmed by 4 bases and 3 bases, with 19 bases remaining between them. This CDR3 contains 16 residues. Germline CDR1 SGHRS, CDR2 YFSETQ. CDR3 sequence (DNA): TGCGCCAGCAGCACCCATGGATCCCGGGTTGACACTGAAGCTTTCTTT. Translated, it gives CASSTHGSRVDTEAFF.

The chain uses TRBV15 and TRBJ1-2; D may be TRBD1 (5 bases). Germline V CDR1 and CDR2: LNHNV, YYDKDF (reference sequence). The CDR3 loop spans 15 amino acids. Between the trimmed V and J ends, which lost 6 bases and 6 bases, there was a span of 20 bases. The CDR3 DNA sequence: TGTGCCACCAGGATTCACGGGACCCCGGGAGATGGCTACACCTTC. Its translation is CATRIHGTPGDGYTF.

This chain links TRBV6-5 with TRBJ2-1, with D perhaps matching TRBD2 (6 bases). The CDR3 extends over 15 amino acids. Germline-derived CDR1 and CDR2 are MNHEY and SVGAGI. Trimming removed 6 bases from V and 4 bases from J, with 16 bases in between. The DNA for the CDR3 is TGTGCCAGCAGCCCCCGAGGGACTTGGTACAATGAGCAGTTCTTC. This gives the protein CASSPRGTWYNEQFF.

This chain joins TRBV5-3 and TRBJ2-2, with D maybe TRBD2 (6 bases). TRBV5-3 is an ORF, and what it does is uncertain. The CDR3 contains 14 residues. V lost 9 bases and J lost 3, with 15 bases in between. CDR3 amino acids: CATQRRGDTGELFF. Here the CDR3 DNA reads TGTGCCACCCAAAGGCGGGGCGACACCGGGGAGCTGTTTTTT.

CDR3: CASSISGGGTEAFF. CDR3 coding DNA: TGTGCCAGTAGTATAAGTGGCGGAGGGACTGAAGCTTTCTTT. The V call is TRBV19, the J call TRBJ1-1; D not resolved. The CDR3 loop spans 14 amino acids. Germline lookup yields CDR1 LNHDA and CDR2 SQIVND (reference sequence). The germline V and J ends were trimmed by 2 bases and 5 bases, with 12 bases remaining between them.

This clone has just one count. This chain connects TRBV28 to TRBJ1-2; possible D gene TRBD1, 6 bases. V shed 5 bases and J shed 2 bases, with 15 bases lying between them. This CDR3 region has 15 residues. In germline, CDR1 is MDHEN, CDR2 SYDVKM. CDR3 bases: TGTGCCAGCAGTCGCCCGGACAGCGTGAACTATGGCTACACCTTC. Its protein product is CASSRPDSVNYGYTF.

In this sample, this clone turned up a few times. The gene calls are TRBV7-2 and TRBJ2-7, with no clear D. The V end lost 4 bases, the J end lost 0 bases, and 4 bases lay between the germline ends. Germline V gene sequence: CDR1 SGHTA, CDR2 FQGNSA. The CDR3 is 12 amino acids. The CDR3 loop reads CASSSSSYEQYF. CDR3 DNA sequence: TGTGCCAGCAGCTCGAGCTCCTACGAGCAGTACTTC. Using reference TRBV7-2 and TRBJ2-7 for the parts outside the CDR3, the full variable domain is GAGVSQSPSNKVTEKGKDVELRCDPISGHTALYWYRQSLGQGLEFLIYFQGNSAPDKSGLPSDRFSAERTGGSVSTLTIQRTQQEDSAVYLCASSSSSYEQYFGPGTRLTVT.

In nucleotides, the CDR3 is TGTGCCAGTAACACGCGGGGGGACCCCCTCCACTTT. Translated: CASNTRGDPLHF. V is TRBV19 and J is TRBJ1-6; D might be TRBD1 (5 bases). The germline CDR1 and CDR2 sequences are LNHDA and SQIVND (reference sequence). This CDR3 contains 12 residues. The V end lost 7 bases, the J end lost 13 bases, and 14 bases lay between the germline ends.

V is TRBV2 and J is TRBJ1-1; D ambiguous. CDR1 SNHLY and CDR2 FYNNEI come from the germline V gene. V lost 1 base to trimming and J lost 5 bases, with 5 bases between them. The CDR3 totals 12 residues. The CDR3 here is CASSEVRTEAFF. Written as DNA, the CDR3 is TGTGCCAGCAGTGAAGTCCGGACTGAAGCTTTCTTT.

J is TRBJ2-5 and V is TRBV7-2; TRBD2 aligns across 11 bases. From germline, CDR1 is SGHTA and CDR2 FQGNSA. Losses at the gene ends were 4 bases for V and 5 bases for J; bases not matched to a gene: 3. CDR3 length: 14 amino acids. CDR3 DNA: TGTGCCAGCAGCTCCCGGACTAGCGGGGAGACCCAGTACTTC. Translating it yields CASSSRTSGETQYF.